This TCR beta chain was identified during a study of cytomegalovirus exposure and HLA in healthy donors. V was cut by 0 bases and J by 0 bases, with 14 bases left in between. Germline lookup yields CDR1 LGHNT and CDR2 FRNRAP. There are 17 residues in the CDR3. The donors were members of the roughly 130-subject validation cohort (separate from the approximately 670-subject first cohort). Sequencing used immunoSEQ multiplex PCR; TCRdb keeps in-frame clones, though not all of them. Counted here are 150,000 to 200,000 clones, roughly 85% occurring once; the ten biggest clones make up about a sixth. Sequencing was carried out using PBMCs. The source of this sequence is a man younger than 35 in good health and CMV-seropositive. V gene TRBV12-5 combines with J gene TRBJ1-1; the D gene is possibly TRBD1 (6 bases). The CDR3 coding sequence is TGTGCTAGTGGTTTGGTACTCGGGGACACCTTGAACACTGAAGCTTTCTTT. The encoded protein is CASGLVLGDTLNTEAFF.